The following is a T cell receptor (beta chain) sequence with its context. The germline V and J ends were trimmed by 5 bases and 0 bases, with 19 bases remaining between them. The CDR3 runs 17 residues. The germline V gene has CDR1 LNHDA and CDR2 SQIVND (reference sequence). These data originate in a study of cytomegalovirus exposure and HLA in healthy donors. The PCR used 60 Vbeta and 13 Jbeta primers. Sequencing was performed with immunoSEQ multiplex PCR; in TCRdb, only in-frame clones are kept and a portion is missing. The table records more than 80,000 clones, around four fifths of them present only once.

Input material: PBMCs. The source is a female donor in good health and CMV-seropositive. The V gene is TRBV19, the J gene TRBJ1-1, with TRBD1 as a possible D gene (5 bases). The CDR3 bases are TGTGCCAGTAGTGGCGGGGACTTTCCACCTATGAACACTGAAGCTTTCTTT. Protein sequence: CASSGGDFPPMNTEAFF. The full variable domain, rest sourced from reference TRBV19 and TRBJ1-1, is DGGITQSPKYLFRKEGQNVTLSCEQNLNHDAMYWYRQDPGQGLRLIYYSQIVNDFQKGDIAEGYSVSREKKESFPLTVTSAQKNPTAFYLCASSGGDFPPMNTEAFFGQGTRLTVV.